Below are 11 T cell receptor beta chains sequenced from a single sample in a study of T cell responses to AZD1222 COVID-19 vaccine. Here immunoSEQ multiplex PCR was the method, and the copy in TCRdb shows in-frame clones only, minus some. The sample contains over 120,000 clones, around 90% of which appear only once. Here the sequenced sample was peripheral blood, taken on day 0 of AZD1222 vaccination. The receptor set was obtained from an adult in good health.

This chain joins TRBV7-6 and TRBJ2-5; a weak D match, TRBD1 (6 bases). CDR3 length equals 15 residues. The ends were cut back, 1 base at V and 7 bases at J, with 16 bases in the middle. The germline gives CDR1 SGHVS, CDR2 FNYEAQ. The CDR3 is CASSLVGGSVGTQYF. Written as DNA, the CDR3 is TGTGCCAGCAGCTTAGTAGGGGGTAGCGTCGGGACCCAGTACTTC.

The chain employs TRBV15 and TRBJ2-7, with D unresolved. The CDR3 runs to 13 residues. V dropped 5 bases and J dropped 5 bases, with 13 bases sitting between them. CDR1 and CDR2 (germline): LNHNV, YYDKDF (reference sequence). The CDR3 sequence is CATSGLAVHEQYF. DNA of the CDR3: TGTGCCACCAGCGGGTTAGCAGTTCACGAGCAGTACTTC.

The chain carries TRBV6-1 and TRBJ2-1; TRBD2 aligns across 9 bases. Germline V gene sequence: CDR1 MNHNS, CDR2 SASEGT. The CDR3 has 16 residues. J was trimmed by 10 bases and V by 2 bases; bases with no gene match: 12. The CDR3 protein is CASSERRLAGRVEQFF. The DNA of the CDR3 is TGTGCCAGCAGTGAACGTAGGCTAGCGGGAAGGGTGGAGCAGTTCTTC.

The gene calls are TRBV5-1 and TRBJ2-3; D may be TRBD2 (5 bases). The CDR3 spans 15 residues. The V end lost 0 bases, the J end lost 0 bases, and 8 bases lay between the germline ends. Germline V gene lookup returns CDR1 SGHRS and CDR2 YFSETQ. CDR3 sequence: CASSLERTSTDTQYF. The CDR3 bases are TGCGCCAGCAGCTTGGAAAGGACTAGCACAGATACGCAGTATTTT.

This rearrangement joins TRBV29-1 to TRBJ2-3; D is possibly TRBD2 (5 bases). The CDR3 length is 12 residues. With 7 bases removed from V and 4 bases from J, the gap between germline ends came to 12 bases. The germline gives CDR1 SQVTM, CDR2 ANQGSEA. The CDR3 sequence is CSASAGADTQYF. CDR3 nucleotides: TGCAGCGCCTCCGCGGGTGCAGATACGCAGTATTTT.

The J gene is TRBJ1-5, the V gene TRBV6-5; 7 bases line up with TRBD1. The V and J ends lost 6 bases and 0 bases, in that order; junction bases with no gene match: 5. This CDR3 spans 15 amino acids. Per germline, CDR1 MNHEY and CDR2 SVGAGI. Here the CDR3 reads CASRSTGHSNQPQHF. The CDR3 DNA follows: TGTGCCAGCAGATCGACAGGGCATAGCAATCAGCCCCAGCATTTT.

The rearrangement uses TRBV27 and TRBJ2-2, with 7 positions matching TRBD2. V lost 2 bases, J lost 0 bases, and 6 bases stayed unmatched. Germline V CDR1 and CDR2: MNHEY, SMNVEV (reference sequence). The CDR3 runs 17 residues. CDR3 in DNA: TGTGCCAGCAGTTTAGCTAGCGGAGGGCCGAACACCGGGGAGCTGTTTTTT. Protein: CASSLASGGPNTGELFF.

The chain employs TRBV4-1 and TRBJ1-2; no firm D call. Germline CDR1 and CDR2: MGHRA and YSYEKL. The V and J ends lost 2 bases and 8 bases respectively, with 18 bases between them. This CDR3 contains 15 residues. Here the CDR3 reads CASSQKNEGLKGYTF. The CDR3 nucleotides read TGCGCCAGCAGCCAAAAAAATGAAGGCCTGAAGGGCTACACCTTC.

The gene calls are TRBV7-8 and TRBJ1-2, with D tentatively TRBD1 (5 bases). The germline gives CDR1 SGHVS, CDR2 FQNEAQ. V lost 5 bases, J lost 5 bases, and 15 bases lay in between. The CDR3 loop spans 14 amino acids. The CDR3 protein is CASSVPGTQYGYTF. CDR3 coding DNA: TGTGCCAGCAGCGTTCCCGGGACCCAGTATGGCTACACCTTC.

J is TRBJ1-5 and V is TRBV15, with D unresolved. V dropped 0 bases and J dropped 1 base, with 13 bases sitting between them. The CDR3 length is 17 residues. Germline V CDR1 and CDR2: LNHNV, YYDKDF (reference sequence). In DNA, the CDR3 is TGTGCCACCAGCAGAGAAATCTTTTCGGCAAGCAATCAGCCCCAGCATTTT. Its protein product is CATSREIFSASNQPQHF.

The rearrangement joins TRBV18 to TRBJ1-1; weak D call: TRBD1 (5 bases). The length of the CDR3 is 13 residues. Trimming left V 0 bases short and J 13 bases short, with 15 bases between. From germline, CDR1 is KGHSH and CDR2 LQKENI. CDR3 residues: CASSPPRSGPVFF. DNA of the CDR3: TGTGCCAGCTCACCACCGCGTTCAGGGCCAGTTTTCTTT. Looking up the rest from reference TRBV18 and TRBJ1-1 gives the full variable domain: NAGVMQNPRHLVRRRGQEARLRCSPMKGHSHVYWYRQLPEEGLKFMVYLQKENIIDESGMPKERFSAEFPKEGPSILRIQQVVRGDSAAYFCASSPPRSGPVFFGQGTRLTVV.